This paragraph reports one T cell receptor (beta chain). Its antigen is as yet unknown. The record originates from a study of identical twins. Study findings and constraints: Possibly, invariant MAIT and iNKT cells partly confounded zero-insertion analyses.

J gave up 5 bases and V 8 bases, and 9 bases lay outside the gene matches. The CDR3 totals 14 residues. Per the germline V gene, CDR1 is MNHNS and CDR2 is SASEGT. Unique molecular identifiers were present on the cDNA, which also gained a universal primer site by template switching. TCRdb called the 5' RACE reads again in MiXCR, with one record for every CDR3 protein. The sample carries around 230,000 distinct CDR3 sequences, 5% to 7% recorded once. These data were also filed under a second study, of T cells expressing NK-cell markers. This second report adds: Among eight sequenced donors, seven carried HCMV seropositivity while one was seronegative.

The J gene is TRBJ2-1, the V gene TRBV6-1, with 7 positions matching TRBD2. What was sequenced was CD8+ T cells sorted from blood. The TCR comes from a woman under 30 in good health. CDR3 region: CASREAGNNNEQFF. The DNA for the CDR3 is TGTGCCAGCCGAGAAGCGGGGAACAACAATGAGCAGTTCTTC.